This passage covers 28 T cell receptor beta chains from one sample sequenced in a study of human thymus T cells. Thymus tissue for the work was resected from patients undergoing corrective heart surgery. Clones were sequenced by immunoSEQ multiplex PCR, and TCRdb holds only the in-frame ones, with some missing. The data hold tens of thousands of clones, with 95% observed a single time. Sequencing used thymus tissue. The receptor set was obtained from a girl under three years old with a congenital heart defect but otherwise immunologically healthy.

V usage is TRBV4-2 and J usage is TRBJ2-2; 8 nucleotides line up with TRBD1. The CDR3 is made up of 16 amino acids. The germline V gene encodes CDR1 LGHNA and CDR2 YNFKEQ. The ends lost 0 bases at V and 1 base at J; junction bases unmatched: 1. CDR3 nucleotides: TGTGCCAGCAGCCAAGAAGGGACAGGGAACACCGGGGAGCTGTTTTTT. Its translation is CASSQEGTGNTGELFF.

The rearrangement uses TRBV4-2 and TRBJ2-1, with 13 bases that match TRBD2. CDR1 LGHNA and CDR2 YNFKEQ come from the germline V gene. V trimming: 5 bases; J trimming: 5 bases; junction bases outside the gene matches: 3. The CDR3 is 15 residues long. The CDR3 region has the DNA TGTGCCAGCAGCGAAGGACTAGCGGGAGACAATGAGCAGTTCTTC. Translating gives CASSEGLAGDNEQFF.

The chain links TRBV14 to TRBJ2-2, with 7 bases aligning to TRBD2. Trimming at V came to 5 bases and at J to 2 bases, leaving 23 bases not matched to a gene. The germline V gene has CDR1 SGHDN and CDR2 FVKESK. This CDR3 is built from 21 residues. The CDR3 reads CASSSWEGLSIRGSNTGELFF. The CDR3 DNA is TGTGCCAGCAGCTCGTGGGAGGGACTATCGATTCGGGGGTCAAACACCGGGGAGCTGTTTTTT.

This sequence joins TRBV15 and TRBJ2-5, with TRBD1 identical over 9 bases. This CDR3 is 16 amino acids long. After removal of 3 bases from V and 5 bases from J, the junction contained 10 bases not matched to a gene. In germline, CDR1 is LNHNV, CDR2 YYDKDF (reference sequence). This chain's CDR3 is CATSREGQGKRETQYF. The CDR3, as DNA: TGTGCCACCAGCAGGGAAGGACAGGGGAAAAGGGAGACCCAGTACTTC.

J is TRBJ1-2 and V is TRBV19, with TRBD1 as a possible D gene (5 bases). V lost 1 base and J 8 bases, leaving 11 bases between the germline ends. Germline V lookup: CDR1 LNHDA, CDR2 SQIVND (reference sequence). The length of the CDR3 is 13 residues. As DNA, the CDR3 is TGTGCCAGTAGTATAGGGGGGAGACCCGGCTACACCTTC. It codes for CASSIGGRPGYTF.

This chain connects TRBV19 to TRBJ2-6, with 10 bases fitting TRBD1. Trimming at V came to 7 bases and at J to 0 bases, leaving 9 bases not matched to a gene. The CDR3 is made up of 18 amino acids. Germline V CDR1 and CDR2: LNHDA, SQIVND (reference sequence). CDR3 in DNA: TGTGCCAGTACTCTGGACAGGGGGATAACCTCTGGGGCCAACGTCCTGACTTTC. Protein: CASTLDRGITSGANVLTF.

The V call is TRBV19, the J call TRBJ1-2; D possibly corresponds to TRBD1 (6 bases). The CDR3 consists of 15 residues. Trimming removed 7 bases at V and 0 bases at J, with 15 bases between. Germline V gene lookup returns CDR1 LNHDA and CDR2 SQIVND (reference sequence). The DNA for the CDR3 is TGTGCCAGTAAGGTCGGACAGCTACCTAACTATGGCTACACCTTC. Translated, it gives CASKVGQLPNYGYTF.

The V gene is TRBV5-1, the J gene TRBJ2-5; 9 bases line up with TRBD2. The CDR3 has 18 amino acids. Germline CDR1 reads SGHRS; CDR2 reads YFSETQ. V gave up 4 bases and J gave up 1 base; unmatched junction bases: 14. As DNA, the CDR3 is TGCGCCAGCAGCCCCCTCGGGCGGGAGGGCAAACCCCAAGAGACCCAGTACTTC. This translates into CASSPLGREGKPQETQYF.

The CDR3 protein is CASSFQREGPDTQYF. CDR3 nucleotide sequence: TGTGCCAGCAGTTTCCAGCGGGAGGGCCCAGATACGCAGTATTTT. This rearrangement joins TRBV27 to TRBJ2-3; 10 bases map to TRBD2. The junction had 4 bases not matched to a gene; V was cut back by 3 bases and J by 4 bases. Germline CDR1 reads MNHEY; CDR2 reads SMNVEV (reference sequence). This CDR3 is 15 amino acids long.

Written as DNA, the CDR3 is TGCGCCAGCAGCTTGATGCCCCCAGGGATGGGAGAGTACCAAGAGACCCAGTACTTC. Translation gives CASSLMPPGMGEYQETQYF. V gene TRBV5-1 combines with J gene TRBJ2-5, with D perhaps TRBD1 or TRBD2 (5 bases each). CDR1 is SGHRS and CDR2 is YFSETQ in the germline V gene. Trimming removed 1 base at V and 0 bases at J, with 22 bases between. This CDR3 spans 19 amino acids.

This rearrangement joins TRBV27 to TRBJ1-1; D is perhaps TRBD1 (5 bases). There are 14 residues in the CDR3. The V end lost 6 bases, the J end lost 6 bases, and 17 bases lay between the germline ends. The germline V gene encodes CDR1 MNHEY and CDR2 SMNVEV (reference sequence). CDR3 coding DNA: TGTGCCAGCAGCGCCGGTCTCGGACACCCTGAAGCTTTCTTT. Its translation: CASSAGLGHPEAFF.

The chain joins TRBV19 to TRBJ1-4; no firm D call. The ends were cut back, 2 bases at V and 6 bases at J, with 13 bases in the middle. Germline CDR1 reads LNHDA; CDR2 reads SQIVND (reference sequence). The CDR3 spans 15 residues. CDR3 loop: CASSIKAALHEKLFF. The CDR3 DNA reads TGTGCCAGTAGTATAAAGGCAGCACTACATGAAAAACTGTTTTTT.

This chain joins TRBV5-1 and TRBJ2-3, with D perhaps matching TRBD1 (5 bases). The germline CDR1 and CDR2 sequences are SGHRS and YFSETQ. The V gene lost 6 bases and the J gene lost 0 bases, with 29 bases spanning the gap. This CDR3 contains 20 residues. CDR3 sequence: CASTQIPGFLRGTSTDTQYF. The CDR3 nucleotides read TGCGCCAGCACGCAAATACCGGGCTTTTTAAGGGGAACTAGCACAGATACGCAGTATTTT. Supplemented by reference TRBV5-1 and TRBJ2-3, the full variable domain reads KAGVTQTPRYLIKTRGQQVTLSCSPISGHRSVSWYQQTPGQGLQFLFEYFSETQRNKGNFPGRFSGRQFSNSRSEMNVSTLELGDSALYLCASTQIPGFLRGTSTDTQYFGPGTRLTVL.

The V gene is TRBV7-2, the J gene TRBJ2-1, with TRBD2 matching 9 bases. The CDR3 has 16 amino acids. V lost 1 base, J lost 6 bases, and 7 bases stayed unmatched. Germline V CDR1 and CDR2: SGHTA, FQGNSA. This CDR3 reads CASSLVVAGVGNEQFF. The CDR3 DNA sequence: TGTGCCAGCAGCTTAGTAGTAGCGGGAGTAGGCAATGAGCAGTTCTTC.

This chain connects TRBV7-2 to TRBJ1-4, with D possibly matching TRBD1 (6 bases). The V end lost 8 bases, the J end lost 5 bases, and 18 bases lay between the germline ends. This CDR3 region has 15 residues. Per the germline V gene, CDR1 is SGHTA and CDR2 is FQGNSA. The CDR3: CASGVRGTKNEKLFF. In DNA, the CDR3 is TGTGCCAGCGGTGTCCGCGGGACAAAGAATGAAAAACTGTTTTTT.

The chain uses TRBV7-3 and TRBJ2-5; D gene ambiguous. The germline gives CDR1 SGHTA, CDR2 FQGTGA. Trimming took 4 bases from V and 2 from J, leaving 14 bases between them. This CDR3 has 15 residues. CDR3 region: CASSSRQREQETQYF. The CDR3 region has the DNA TGTGCCAGCAGCTCCCGCCAGCGAGAGCAAGAGACCCAGTACTTC.

V and J are TRBV11-2 and TRBJ2-7; D possibly matches TRBD1 or TRBD2 (5 bases each). The CDR3 loop spans 14 amino acids. Trimming cost V 4 bases and J 2 bases, with 12 bases left between them. The V gene's germline CDR1 is SGHAT and CDR2 FQNNGV. CDR3 nucleotides: TGTGCCAGCAGCTCAAGGGACCGAGCCTACGAGCAGTACTTC. The encoded protein is CASSSRDRAYEQYF.

This clone showed up just a few times. This chain joins TRBV2 and TRBJ2-7, with 10 positions matching TRBD1. J gave up 5 bases and V 1 base, and 8 bases lay outside the gene matches. The CDR3 has 16 amino acids. Germline V lookup: CDR1 SNHLY, CDR2 FYNNEI. DNA for the CDR3: TGTGCCAGCAGTGAAGTTGGGGACAGGGGAGGCCACGAGCAGTACTTC. It encodes CASSEVGDRGGHEQYF.

The rearrangement uses TRBV5-1 and TRBJ1-1; possibly TRBD1 for D (5 bases). V dropped 0 bases and J dropped 5 bases, with 32 bases sitting between them. The CDR3 covers 21 residues. Germline CDR1 and CDR2: SGHRS and YFSETQ. The CDR3, as DNA: TGCGCCAGCAGCTTGGTTAGGGGCTACGGGGGGTATACAAGAATTAGGACTGAAGCTTTCTTT. It specifies CASSLVRGYGGYTRIRTEAFF.

The chain has TRBV5-1 and TRBJ2-3; D call uncertain. V was clipped by 0 bases and J by 2 bases, with 10 bases between them. Germline CDR1 is SGHRS and CDR2 is YFSETQ. There are 15 residues in the CDR3. As DNA, the CDR3 is TGCGCCAGCAGCTTGGCCTCGGCTTCCACAGATACGCAGTATTTT. It codes for CASSLASASTDTQYF.

This chain joins TRBV6-5 and TRBJ2-3, with D possibly TRBD1 on 5 matching bases. This CDR3 has 14 residues. Trimming left V 6 bases short and J 3 bases short, with 13 bases between. CDR1 and CDR2 (germline): MNHEY, SVGAGI. This chain's CDR3 is CASRAGAETDTQYF. The DNA for the CDR3 is TGTGCCAGCAGGGCTGGGGCGGAGACAGATACGCAGTATTTT.

The CDR3 reads CASSQVTGPSRTNEKLFF. The CDR3 nucleotides are TGTGCCAGCAGCCAAGTGACAGGGCCAAGTAGGACTAATGAAAAACTGTTTTTT. The V call is TRBV14, the J call TRBJ1-4; 7 positions match TRBD1. CDR1 is SGHDN, CDR2 FVKESK, per germline. Unmatched junction bases numbered 10, after V lost 1 base and J lost 2 bases. The CDR3 is 18 amino acids.

V is TRBV11-2 and J is TRBJ2-1; TRBD2 agrees at 11 bases. V lost 5 bases, J lost 3 bases, and 9 bases stayed unmatched. In germline, CDR1 is SGHAT, CDR2 FQNNGV. The CDR3 contains 17 residues. The CDR3 reads CASSDDPGTSGYNEQFF. As DNA, the CDR3 is TGTGCCAGCAGCGACGACCCCGGGACTAGCGGCTACAATGAGCAGTTCTTC.

This chain connects TRBV10-1 to TRBJ2-1; D gene uncertain. With 8 bases removed from V and 8 bases from J, the gap between germline ends came to 25 bases. Germline CDR1 is WNHNN and CDR2 is SYGVQD (reference sequence). The CDR3 length is 16 residues. CDR3 sequence (DNA): TGCGCCAGCGGCCCTCTGCGGATACAACCGGTAGATGAGCAGTTCTTC. Encoded protein: CASGPLRIQPVDEQFF.

The rearrangement joins TRBV30 to TRBJ2-7; D is uncertain. V lost 3 bases to trimming and J lost 6 bases, with 27 bases between them. The CDR3 extends over 17 amino acids. Germline CDR1 reads GTSNPN; CDR2 reads SVGIG (reference sequence). CDR3 sequence: CAWSPADPSTAPFEQYF. As DNA, the CDR3 is TGTGCCTGGAGCCCCGCGGACCCGAGCACCGCACCGTTCGAGCAGTACTTC.

The chain combines TRBV19 with TRBJ1-5; 11 bases line up with TRBD1. The trim removed 5 bases at V and 7 bases at J, leaving 7 bases unmatched. Germline values: CDR1 LNHDA, CDR2 SQIVND (reference sequence). The length of the CDR3 is 15 residues. The chain's CDR3 is CASSPGTGGDQPQHF. The DNA for the CDR3 is TGTGCCAGTAGTCCCGGGACAGGGGGAGACCAGCCCCAGCATTTT.

This chain links TRBV4-1 with TRBJ1-5, with TRBD1 as a possible D gene (5 bases). CDR1 is MGHRA and CDR2 is YSYEKL in the germline V gene. V lost 4 bases and J 2 bases, leaving 18 bases between the germline ends. The CDR3 spans 17 residues. The CDR3 loop is CASSPFPGDRGNQPQHF. The CDR3 region has the DNA TGCGCCAGCAGCCCTTTCCCGGGGGACCGGGGCAATCAGCCCCAGCATTTT.

The gene calls are TRBV2 and TRBJ2-7, with 7 bases lining up with TRBD1. Germline V gene data show CDR1 as SNHLY and CDR2 as FYNNEI. CDR3 size: 12 residues. Trimming removed 8 bases from V and 7 bases from J; junction bases left unmatched: 8. CDR3 region: CASGTVPEEQYF. DNA of the CDR3: TGTGCCAGCGGGACAGTGCCTGAGGAGCAGTACTTC. Complete variable domain (other parts from reference TRBV2 and TRBJ2-7): EPEVTQTPSHQVTQMGQEVILRCVPISNHLYFYWYRQILGQKVEFLVSFYNNEISEKSEIFDDQFSVERPDGSNFTLKIRSTKLEDSAMYFCASGTVPEEQYFGPGTRLTVT.